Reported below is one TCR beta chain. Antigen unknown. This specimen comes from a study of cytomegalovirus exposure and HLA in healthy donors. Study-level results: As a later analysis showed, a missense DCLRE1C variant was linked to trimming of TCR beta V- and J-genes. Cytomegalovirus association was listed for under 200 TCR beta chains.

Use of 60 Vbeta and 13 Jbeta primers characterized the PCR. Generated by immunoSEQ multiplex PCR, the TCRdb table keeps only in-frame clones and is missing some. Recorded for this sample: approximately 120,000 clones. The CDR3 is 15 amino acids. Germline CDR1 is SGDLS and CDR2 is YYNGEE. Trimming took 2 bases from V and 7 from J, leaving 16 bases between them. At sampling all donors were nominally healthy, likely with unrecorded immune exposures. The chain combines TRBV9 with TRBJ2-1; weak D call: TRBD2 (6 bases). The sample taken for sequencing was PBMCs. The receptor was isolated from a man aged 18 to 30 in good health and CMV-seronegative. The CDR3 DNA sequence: TGTGCCAGCAGCGTCTTAGCGGTCTTAACAAATGAGCAGTTCTTC. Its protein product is CASSVLAVLTNEQFF.